This T cell receptor beta chain was identified during a study of cytomegalovirus exposure and HLA in healthy donors. Study context: Inside one of the first data releases sat roughly 80 million unique TCRs taken from HLA-typed donors.

Study-level findings and limits: In a later analysis, HLA-associated beta chains showed higher expansion and lower generation probabilities than comparable chains. Several of the most significant clusters appeared linked to common viral pathogens, based on a later analysis. A later analysis reportedly found fewer N-insertions in an Asian-associated ancestry cluster than the approximately 670-donor mean.

The PCR made use of 60 Vbeta and 13 Jbeta primers. Assay: immunoSEQ multiplex PCR; the TCRdb copy retains only in-frame clones and omits some. The sample includes 95,000 to 150,000 clones, about two thirds of them seen just once. The CDR3 runs to 15 residues. Trimming took off 6 bases at V and 3 bases at J, with 17 bases between the two ends. Germline lookup yields CDR1 MDHEN and CDR2 SYDVKM. In the case of this clone: What it binds is unknown.

The receptor comes from a young man in good health and CMV-seronegative. Source material: PBMCs. The chain employs TRBV28 and TRBJ1-1, with D unresolved. The CDR3 sequence: CASSDTRVQYTEAFF. CDR3 in DNA: TGTGCCAGCAGCGACACGCGGGTTCAGTACACTGAAGCTTTCTTT.